This T cell receptor beta chain originates from a study of blood T cells in healthy people across ages. Looking at the study overall: Capturing about one barcoded beta molecule per two T cells was achieved by template switching. Study observations and caveats: Strong correlation linked observed beta diversity and percent naive T cells. Across the age range, TCR beta diversity per million T cells fell in a roughly linear way.

Many counts were recorded for this clonotype. What it recognizes is unknown. A second PCR of 7 to 11 cycles used a sample-barcoded 5' primer and a J-beta primer mix. With 12 random nucleotides, a template-switch adaptor tagged each individual cDNA molecule. Each CDR3 protein gets one entry after TCRdb re-called the 5' RACE reads with MiXCR. Among 700,000 to 950,000 distinct CDR3 sequences listed, 35% to 45% were seen once. This CDR3 has 15 residues. From germline, CDR1 is SQVTM and CDR2 ANQGSEA. The ends were cut back, 4 bases at V and 5 bases at J, with 21 bases in the middle. The source of this sequence is a woman aged 55-75 years in good health. This chain connects TRBV29-1 to TRBJ2-7, with D tentatively TRBD2 (6 bases). Sequenced sample: blood. CDR3 bases: TGCAGCGTTGTGGGGGTAGGAGGGATTAGCGACGAGCAGTACTTC. Amino acids: CSVVGVGGISDEQYF.